Shown below are 18 T cell receptor beta chains from a single sample sequenced in a study of blood T cell repertoires in COVID-19. Only in-frame clones appear in the TCRdb table, and some are missing; sequencing was by immunoSEQ multiplex PCR. The sample lists 200,000 to 250,000 clones; around three quarters were seen once. The specimen sequenced was peripheral blood. The receptors come from a woman in her sixties or seventies with acute or convalescent COVID-19.

The chain links TRBV19 to TRBJ2-6, with 7 bases matching TRBD2. The CDR3 has 17 residues. V was clipped by 2 bases and J by 0 bases; unmatched bases: 4. CDR1 is LNHDA, CDR2 SQIVND, per germline (reference sequence). Here the CDR3 DNA reads TGTGCCAGTAGTATACTCGGCGGGAGCTCTGGGGCCAACGTCCTGACTTTC. Translation: CASSILGGSSGANVLTF.

The chain employs TRBV6-5 and TRBJ1-2; 11 bases match TRBD1. Germline trimming cut 5 bases from V and 8 bases from J; bases unmatched to any gene: 4. This CDR3 is built from 13 residues. CDR1 and CDR2 from the germline V gene are MNHEY and SVGAGI. CDR3 sequence (DNA): TGTGCCAGCAGTATTCGGACAGGGGGCGGCTACACCTTC. It codes for CASSIRTGGGYTF.

The V gene is TRBV6-5, the J gene TRBJ2-2; 7 positions match TRBD1. J lost 6 bases, V lost 6 bases, and 7 bases had no gene match. CDR3 length: 14 amino acids. Germline V gives CDR1 MNHEY, CDR2 SVGAGI. CDR3 protein: CASRATGLAGELFF. The CDR3 nucleotides are TGTGCCAGCAGAGCGACAGGGTTGGCCGGGGAGCTGTTTTTT.

This sequence joins TRBV11-3 and TRBJ2-3; TRBD2 is a possible D gene (7 bases). CDR1 and CDR2 (germline): SGHNT, YENEEA. There are 17 residues in the CDR3. With 4 bases removed from V and 0 bases from J, the gap between germline ends came to 17 bases. The CDR3, as DNA: TGTGCCAGCAGCTGGGGGCTGAGCGGGGTTAGCACAGATACGCAGTATTTT. Translating it yields CASSWGLSGVSTDTQYF.

CDR3 nucleotides: TGTGCCAGTAGTATCCCCACAGGGGGCAACACCGGGGAGCTGTTTTTT. It specifies CASSIPTGGNTGELFF. The chain couples TRBV19 to TRBJ2-2; 9 bases agree with TRBD1. Germline V gene sequence: CDR1 LNHDA, CDR2 SQIVND (reference sequence). This CDR3 comprises 16 residues. J was trimmed by 2 bases and V by 3 bases; bases with no gene match: 4.

The rearrangement uses TRBV4-2 and TRBJ2-2; 14 positions match TRBD2. Germline CDR1 is LGHNA and CDR2 is YNFKEQ. The CDR3 loop spans 20 amino acids. With 1 base clipped from V and 0 bases from J, the junction kept 7 bases outside the gene matches. As DNA, the CDR3 is TGTGCCAGCAGCCAAGCGGGGTGGACTAGCGGGAGGACGAACACCGGGGAGCTGTTTTTT. This gives the protein CASSQAGWTSGRTNTGELFF.

This clone was recorded only once. This chain uses TRBV7-2 with TRBJ2-7; D is unclear. Germline assignment: CDR1 SGHTA and CDR2 FQGNSA. V was pared by 4 bases and J by 6 bases, with 13 bases between. This CDR3 region has 13 residues. CDR3 coding DNA: TGTGCCAGCAGCTCGGGTTTGGCCCTCGAGCAGTACTTC. Amino acid sequence: CASSSGLALEQYF.

The genes are TRBV6-5 and TRBJ1-2, with 7 bases that match TRBD1. The trim removed 4 bases at V and 5 bases at J, leaving 4 bases unmatched. The CDR3 contains 13 residues. Germline V lookup: CDR1 MNHEY, CDR2 SVGAGI. CDR3 residues: CASSSTGSYGYTF. DNA of the CDR3: TGTGCCAGCAGTTCGACAGGGAGTTATGGCTACACCTTC.

The rearrangement joins TRBV11-2 to TRBJ2-7; the match to TRBD2 covers 10 bases. CDR1 and CDR2 from the germline V gene are SGHAT and FQNNGV. With 2 bases clipped from V and 6 bases from J, the junction kept 7 bases outside the gene matches. The CDR3 spans 15 residues. The CDR3 DNA reads TGTGCCAGCAGCTTAACCATAGCGGGAGGTTCCGAGCAGTACTTC. Amino acids: CASSLTIAGGSEQYF.

The chain combines TRBV3-1 (or the pseudogene TRBV3-2) with TRBJ2-1, with 11 nucleotides matching TRBD2. Germline values: CDR1 LGHDT, CDR2 YNNKEL (reference sequence). The CDR3 is 15 amino acids. V was pared by 4 bases and J by 5 bases, with 4 bases of the junction left unmatched. CDR3: CASSPLAGGNNEQFF. For the CDR3, the DNA is TGTGCCAGCAGCCCCCTAGCGGGAGGAAACAATGAGCAGTTCTTC.

This clone was detected a few times. The rearrangement links TRBV9 to TRBJ2-2; TRBD1 matches at 11 bases. Germline V CDR1 and CDR2: SGDLS, YYNGEE. The CDR3 sequence is 16 residues long. J was trimmed by 4 bases and V by 4 bases; bases with no gene match: 6. CDR3 region: CASSTGQGDLTGELFF. The DNA for the CDR3 is TGTGCCAGCAGCACGGGACAGGGGGATCTCACCGGGGAGCTGTTTTTT.

The chain is built from TRBV19 and TRBJ2-1; D not resolved. The CDR3 length is 13 residues. Germline CDR1 is LNHDA and CDR2 is SQIVND (reference sequence). V lost 2 bases and J 1 base, leaving 3 bases between the germline ends. In DNA form, the CDR3 reads TGTGCCAGTAGTATACAATCCTACAATGAGCAGTTCTTC. Residues: CASSIQSYNEQFF.

This rearrangement joins TRBV9 to TRBJ1-6, with a weak D call TRBD1 (6 bases). V lost 0 bases and J 8 bases, leaving 15 bases between the germline ends. Germline V gene sequence: CDR1 SGDLS, CDR2 YYNGEE. The CDR3 runs to 16 residues. Here the CDR3 DNA reads TGTGCCAGCAGCGTAGGTGGGGCCAGGGGCGATTCACCCCTCCACTTT. It encodes CASSVGGARGDSPLHF.

The chain carries TRBV5-8 and TRBJ1-6; no definite D call. The CDR3 extends over 15 amino acids. CDR1 SGHTS and CDR2 YDEGEE come from the germline V gene. Trimming stripped 0 bases from V and 8 bases from J, with 12 bases between. CDR3 residues: CASSLGAMVHSPLHF. For the CDR3, the DNA is TGTGCCAGCAGCTTGGGGGCGATGGTGCATTCACCCCTCCACTTT.

This clone was picked up a small number of times. The chain is built from TRBV11-3 and TRBJ2-2; the D is unclear. The V gene lost 5 bases and the J gene lost 4 bases, with 11 bases spanning the gap. The CDR3 spans 14 residues. Germline V CDR1 and CDR2: SGHNT, YENEEA. The CDR3: CASSDDTLTGELFF. The CDR3 DNA reads TGTGCCAGCAGCGATGACACACTCACCGGGGAGCTGTTTTTT.

The J gene is TRBJ2-1, the V gene TRBV29-1, with unresolved D. Germline loops: CDR1 SQVTM, CDR2 ANQGSEA. The CDR3 spans 11 residues. Trimming removed 5 bases from V and 3 bases from J, with 5 bases in between. CDR3 DNA: TGCAGCGTTTGGCTCTACAATGAGCAGTTCTTC. It codes for CSVWLYNEQFF.

V gene TRBV28 combines with J gene TRBJ1-5, with 10 bases identical to TRBD1. Germline loops: CDR1 MDHEN, CDR2 SYDVKM. V lost 5 bases to trimming and J lost 7 bases; unmatched junction nucleotides: 8. The CDR3 is made up of 15 amino acids. CDR3 DNA sequence: TGTGCCAGCAGTAAACCGGGACAGGGGAACCAGCCCCAGCATTTT. It yields the protein CASSKPGQGNQPQHF. Filled out from reference TRBV28 and TRBJ1-5, the complete variable domain reads DVKVTQSSRYLVKRTGEKVFLECVQDMDHENMFWYRQDPGLGLRLIYFSYDVKMKEKGDIPEGYSVSREKKERFSLILESASTNQTSMYLCASSKPGQGNQPQHFGDGTRLSIL.

This clone was counted a few times. The V call is TRBV3-1 (or the pseudogene TRBV3-2), the J call TRBJ1-5; D is unclear. Germline CDR1 LGHDT, CDR2 YNNKEL (reference sequence). CDR3 length equals 16 residues. The V gene lost 3 bases and the J gene lost 3 bases, with 15 bases spanning the gap. CDR3 amino acids: CASSHPWQASNQPQHF. CDR3 DNA sequence: TGTGCCAGCAGCCACCCGTGGCAGGCCTCCAATCAGCCCCAGCATTTT.